A single sample gave rise to the 20 T cell receptor beta chains below, sequenced in a study of shared clonotypes between healthy human individuals. This table comes from immunoSEQ multiplex PCR, and its TCRdb copy is limited to in-frame clones, with some not included. The table shows approximately 2,000,000 clones, with about nine tenths occurring only once. The sample consisted of naive CD4+ T cells from PBMCs. Stated subset: CD45RA+ positively selected. The origin of the receptors is a man aged 18 to 30 in good health. Some clones in this sample may be carry-over from other donors' samples.

This chain connects TRBV7-3 to TRBJ2-3; no firm D call. The CDR3 extends over 14 amino acids. The germline V and J ends were trimmed by 1 base and 2 bases, with 7 bases remaining between them. Germline CDR1 is SGHTA and CDR2 is FQGTGA. As DNA, the CDR3 is TGTGCCAGCAGCTTAAGAATGGTCACAGATACGCAGTATTTT. This gives the protein CASSLRMVTDTQYF.

J is TRBJ2-5 and V is TRBV7-9, with 7 bases identical to TRBD2. The CDR3 is 17 residues long. The J segment lost 1 base and the V segment lost 2 bases, leaving 10 bases of the junction unmatched. Germline CDR1 reads SEHNR; CDR2 reads FQNEAQ (reference sequence). The CDR3 DNA reads TGTGCCAGCAGCTTAAAGTCGGCGGGAGTCCTCCAAGAGACCCAGTACTTC. As protein: CASSLKSAGVLQETQYF.

The V and J genes are TRBV27 and TRBJ2-7, with a tentative D call TRBD1 (5 bases). The V end was cut by 0 bases, the J end by 3 bases, with 18 bases between. CDR1 is MNHEY and CDR2 is SMNVEV in the germline V gene (reference sequence). The CDR3 runs 17 residues. Here the CDR3 DNA reads TGTGCCAGCAGTTTATCCCTTTTATCACAGGCCAGCTACGAGCAGTACTTC. Its protein product is CASSLSLLSQASYEQYF.

This chain links TRBV28 with TRBJ1-2; 8 nucleotides align to TRBD1. The CDR3 spans 15 residues. Germline V gene data show CDR1 as MDHEN and CDR2 as SYDVKM. The J segment lost 7 bases and the V segment lost 4 bases, leaving 11 bases of the junction unmatched. The CDR3 protein is CASSYLGQGKCGYTF. CDR3 sequence (DNA): TGTGCCAGCAGTTACTTAGGACAGGGTAAGTGTGGCTACACCTTC.

This clone was counted a single time. This rearrangement joins TRBV14 to TRBJ1-2; D may be TRBD1 (6 bases). The germline CDR1 and CDR2 sequences are SGHDN and FVKESK. The CDR3 runs to 15 residues. Trimming cost V 3 bases and J 2 bases, with 13 bases left between them. The chain's CDR3 is CASSHPATGNYGYTF. The CDR3 bases are TGTGCCAGCAGCCACCCTGCGACAGGAAACTATGGCTACACCTTC.

The chain joins TRBV30 to TRBJ2-3; 7 nucleotides line up with TRBD1. V gave up 0 bases and J gave up 2 bases; unmatched junction bases: 5. In germline, CDR1 is GTSNPN, CDR2 SVGIG (reference sequence). This CDR3 spans 15 amino acids. CDR3 sequence: CAWSVRGTATDTQYF. As DNA, the CDR3 is TGTGCCTGGAGTGTACGAGGGACAGCCACAGATACGCAGTATTTT.

The chain carries TRBV7-2 and TRBJ2-7; 10 nucleotides agree with TRBD2. V shed 1 base, J shed 5 bases, and the junction held 11 bases outside the gene matches. The length of the CDR3 is 17 residues. The germline CDR1 and CDR2 sequences are SGHTA and FQGNSA. The CDR3 bases are TGTGCCAGCAGCTTAGGTTCGTCTAGCGGGAGCCAGCACGAGCAGTACTTC. Its protein is CASSLGSSSGSQHEQYF.

V usage is TRBV28 and J usage is TRBJ2-3; 7 nucleotides agree with TRBD1. Trimming at V came to 7 bases and at J to 2 bases, leaving 9 bases not matched to a gene. CDR1 and CDR2 (germline): MDHEN, SYDVKM. This CDR3 has 15 amino acids. The CDR3: CASNGQDTSTDTQYF. CDR3 DNA sequence: TGTGCCAGCAACGGACAGGATACGTCCACAGATACGCAGTATTTT. The complete variable domain, with remaining parts taken from reference TRBV28 and TRBJ2-3, reads DVKVTQSSRYLVKRTGEKVFLECVQDMDHENMFWYRQDPGLGLRLIYFSYDVKMKEKGDIPEGYSVSREKKERFSLILESASTNQTSMYLCASNGQDTSTDTQYFGPGTRLTVL.

The rearrangement joins TRBV2 to TRBJ1-4; tentatively, D is TRBD1 (6 bases). From germline, CDR1 is SNHLY and CDR2 FYNNEI. The CDR3 consists of 14 residues. Trimming took 6 bases from V and 8 from J, leaving 16 bases between them. The DNA of the CDR3 is TGTGCCAGCAGAGAGACAGGCATGCAGGAAAAACTGTTTTTT. Amino acids: CASRETGMQEKLFF.

The chain recombines TRBV6-6 with TRBJ1-1, with TRBD1 matching over 8 bases. Germline V lookup: CDR1 MNHNY, CDR2 SVGAGI (reference sequence). The V segment lost 4 bases and the J segment 7 bases; nucleotides outside the gene matches: 2. The CDR3 extends over 12 amino acids. As DNA, the CDR3 is TGTGCCAGCAGTTCCGGACAGGGTGAAGCTTTCTTT. It codes for CASSSGQGEAFF.

The chain recombines TRBV16 with TRBJ1-1, with 7 bases fitting TRBD1. The CDR3 sequence is 14 residues long. The germline gives CDR1 KGHSY, CDR2 FQNENV. Trimming removed 0 bases from V and 5 bases from J; junction bases left unmatched: 3. CDR3 DNA sequence: TGTGCCAGCAGCCAATCCGCAGGGGGAACTGAAGCTTTCTTT. Translating it yields CASSQSAGGTEAFF.

The chain links TRBV7-9 to TRBJ1-1; maybe TRBD1 (5 bases). The CDR3 extends over 15 amino acids. The V end lost 5 bases, the J end lost 1 base, and 14 bases lay between the germline ends. The germline gives CDR1 SEHNR, CDR2 FQNEAQ (reference sequence). Written as DNA, the CDR3 is TGTGCCAGCAGCCTCCAGGGTCAGGCGAACACTGAAGCTTTCTTT. Its protein product is CASSLQGQANTEAFF.

This clone was counted a single time. The genes are TRBV19 and TRBJ1-5; D unresolved. Per the germline V gene, CDR1 is LNHDA and CDR2 is SQIVND (reference sequence). Trimming removed 5 bases at V and 0 bases at J, with 11 bases between. The CDR3 is 15 amino acids. As DNA, the CDR3 is TGTGCCAGTAGTTCTGACATTTATAGCAATCAGCCCCAGCATTTT. It translates to CASSSDIYSNQPQHF.

This clone has a single count. The V call is TRBV7-9, the J call TRBJ1-2; D not certain. Trimming removed 5 bases from V and 8 bases from J, with 21 bases in between. In germline, CDR1 is SEHNR, CDR2 FQNEAQ (reference sequence). The CDR3 spans 15 residues. CDR3 sequence: CASSPGGVDKGGYTF. Here the CDR3 DNA reads TGTGCCAGCAGCCCAGGAGGCGTAGACAAGGGCGGCTACACCTTC.

This chain connects TRBV9 to TRBJ2-3, with a tentative D call TRBD1 (6 bases). The CDR3 runs 17 residues. V shed 0 bases and J shed 1 base, with 15 bases lying between them. CDR1 and CDR2 (germline): SGDLS, YYNGEE. CDR3 region: CASSVEGTGSRTDTQYF. DNA of the CDR3: TGTGCCAGCAGCGTAGAGGGAACAGGGTCCCGCACAGATACGCAGTATTTT.

This clone was observed a handful of times. V gene TRBV6-6 combines with J gene TRBJ1-5; no clear D gene. The CDR3 is 14 residues long. Looked up from germline, CDR1 is MNHNY and CDR2 is SVGAGI (reference sequence). V was clipped by 2 bases and J by 5 bases, with 10 bases between them. DNA of the CDR3: TGTGCCAGCAGTTACGTAGGGCCCCATCAGCCCCAGCATTTT. It specifies CASSYVGPHQPQHF.

The rearrangement uses TRBV5-6 and TRBJ2-1, with 7 bases aligning to TRBD2. From germline, CDR1 is SGHDT and CDR2 YYEEEE. This CDR3 has 14 amino acids. Trimming removed 4 bases from V and 2 bases from J; junction bases left unmatched: 3. The CDR3 sequence: CASSVGRTYNEQFF. The CDR3 DNA follows: TGTGCCAGCAGCGTCGGGAGGACCTACAATGAGCAGTTCTTC.

Comment on this clone: Other DNA sequences within the sample encode an identical CDR3. The chain joins TRBV5-1 to TRBJ2-7; 7 nucleotides line up with TRBD1. Trimming cost V 0 bases and J 5 bases; bases outside gene matches: 2. The CDR3 totals 13 residues. Per the germline V gene, CDR1 is SGHRS and CDR2 is YFSETQ. The CDR3 here is CASSLGQGNEQYF. CDR3 nucleotides: TGCGCCAGCAGCTTGGGACAGGGTAACGAGCAGTACTTC.

V gene TRBV5-4 combines with J gene TRBJ2-7, with D perhaps given as TRBD1 or TRBD2 (6 bases each). Germline V gene sequence: CDR1 SGHNT, CDR2 YYREEE (reference sequence). V shed 4 bases and J shed 2 bases, with 22 bases lying between them. This CDR3 has 17 amino acids. The chain's CDR3 is CASSRTLGGPYAYEQYF. CDR3 DNA sequence: TGTGCCAGCAGCCGGACTCTGGGGGGCCCCTATGCCTACGAGCAGTACTTC.

The rearrangement links TRBV28 to TRBJ1-5; possibly TRBD1 for D (6 bases). Germline assignment: CDR1 MDHEN and CDR2 SYDVKM. The ends were cut back, 9 bases at V and 0 bases at J, with 12 bases in the middle. The CDR3 totals 14 residues. The CDR3 reads CASRTEYSNQPQHF. As DNA, the CDR3 is TGTGCCAGTCGGACAGAGTATAGCAATCAGCCCCAGCATTTT.